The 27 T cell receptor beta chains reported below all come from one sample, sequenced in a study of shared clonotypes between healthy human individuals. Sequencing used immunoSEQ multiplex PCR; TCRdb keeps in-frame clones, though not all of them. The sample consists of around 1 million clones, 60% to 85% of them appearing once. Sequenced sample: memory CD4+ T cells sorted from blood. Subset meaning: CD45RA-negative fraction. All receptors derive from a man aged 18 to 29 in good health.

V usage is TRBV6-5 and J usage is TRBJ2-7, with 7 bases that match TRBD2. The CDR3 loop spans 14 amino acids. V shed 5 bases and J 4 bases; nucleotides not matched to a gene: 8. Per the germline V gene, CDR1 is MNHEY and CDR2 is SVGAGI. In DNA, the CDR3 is TGTGCCAGCAGTAATGCGGGAGTATCGTACGAGCAGTACTTC. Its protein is CASSNAGVSYEQYF.

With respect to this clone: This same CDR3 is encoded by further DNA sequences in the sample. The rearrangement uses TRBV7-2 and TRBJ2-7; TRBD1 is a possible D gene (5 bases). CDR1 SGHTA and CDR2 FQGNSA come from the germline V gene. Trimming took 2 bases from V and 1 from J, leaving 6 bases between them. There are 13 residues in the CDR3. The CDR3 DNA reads TGTGCCAGCAGCTTATCAGGGTCCTACGAGCAGTACTTC. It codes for CASSLSGSYEQYF.

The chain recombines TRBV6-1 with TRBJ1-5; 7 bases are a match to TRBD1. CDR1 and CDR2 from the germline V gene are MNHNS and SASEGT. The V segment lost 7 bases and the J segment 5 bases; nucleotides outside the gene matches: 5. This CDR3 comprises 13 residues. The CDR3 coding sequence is TGTGCCAGCACCCCACAGGGGTATCAGCCCCAGCATTTT. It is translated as CASTPQGYQPQHF.

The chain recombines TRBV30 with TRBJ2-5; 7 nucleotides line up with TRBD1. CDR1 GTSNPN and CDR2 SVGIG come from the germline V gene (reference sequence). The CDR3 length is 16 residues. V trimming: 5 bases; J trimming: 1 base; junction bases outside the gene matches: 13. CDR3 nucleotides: TGTGCCTGGGGGAAAGGCGAAAGGACAGGCCAAGAGACCCAGTACTTC. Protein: CAWGKGERTGQETQYF.

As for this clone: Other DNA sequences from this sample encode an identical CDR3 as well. The CDR3 spells CASSIGTGGTEAFF. The CDR3 DNA reads TGTGCCAGTAGTATTGGGACAGGGGGCACTGAAGCTTTCTTT. The gene calls are TRBV19 and TRBJ1-1, with 11 bases matching TRBD1. This CDR3 is built from 14 residues. V was pared by 3 bases and J by 4 bases, with 1 base of the junction left unmatched. The germline CDR1 and CDR2 sequences are LNHDA and SQIVND (reference sequence).

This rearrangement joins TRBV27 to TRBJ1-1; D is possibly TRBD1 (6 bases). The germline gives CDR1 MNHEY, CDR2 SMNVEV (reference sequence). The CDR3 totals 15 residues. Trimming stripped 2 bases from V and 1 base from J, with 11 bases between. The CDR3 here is CASSLAGAPNTEAFF. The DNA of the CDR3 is TGTGCCAGCAGTTTAGCAGGGGCCCCGAACACTGAAGCTTTCTTT.

CDR3 loop: CASSGLHNTGELFF. The DNA for the CDR3 is TGTGCCAGCAGTGGGCTGCACAACACCGGGGAGCTGTTTTTT. The chain couples TRBV6-1 to TRBJ2-2; D is unresolved. There are 14 residues in the CDR3. Germline loops: CDR1 MNHNS, CDR2 SASEGT. V gave up 4 bases and J gave up 2 bases, with 8 bases separating them.

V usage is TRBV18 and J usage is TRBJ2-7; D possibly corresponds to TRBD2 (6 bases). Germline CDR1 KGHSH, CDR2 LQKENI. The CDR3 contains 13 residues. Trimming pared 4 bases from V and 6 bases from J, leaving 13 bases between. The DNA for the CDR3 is TGTGCCAGCTCACTCCCCACTAGCCGCGAGCAGTACTTC. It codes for CASSLPTSREQYF.

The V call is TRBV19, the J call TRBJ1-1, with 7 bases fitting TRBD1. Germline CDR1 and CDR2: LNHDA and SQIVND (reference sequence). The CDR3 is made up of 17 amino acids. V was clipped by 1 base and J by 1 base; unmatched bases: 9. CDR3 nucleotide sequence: TGTGCCAGTAGTATAGTGCCCCTCCGGGACAGGAACACTGAAGCTTTCTTT. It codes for CASSIVPLRDRNTEAFF.

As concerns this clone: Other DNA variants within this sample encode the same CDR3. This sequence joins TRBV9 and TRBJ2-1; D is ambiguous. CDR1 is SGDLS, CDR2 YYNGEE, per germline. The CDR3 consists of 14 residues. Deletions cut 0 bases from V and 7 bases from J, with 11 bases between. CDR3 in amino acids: CASSVGTLSNEQFF. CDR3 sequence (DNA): TGTGCCAGCAGCGTAGGGACCCTGTCGAATGAGCAGTTCTTC.

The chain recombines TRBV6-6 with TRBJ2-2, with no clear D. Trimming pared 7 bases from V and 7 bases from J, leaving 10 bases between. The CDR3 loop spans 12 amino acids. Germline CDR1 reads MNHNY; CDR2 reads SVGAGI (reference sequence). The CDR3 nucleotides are TGTGCCAGCACCGTAGGGAACGGGGAGCTGTTTTTT. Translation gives CASTVGNGELFF.

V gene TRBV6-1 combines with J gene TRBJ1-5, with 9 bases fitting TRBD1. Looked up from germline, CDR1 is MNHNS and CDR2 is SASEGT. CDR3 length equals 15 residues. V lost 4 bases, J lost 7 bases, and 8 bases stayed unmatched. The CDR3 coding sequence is TGTGCCAGCAGTGTTGTACAGGGGGCAAAGCAGCCCCAGCATTTT. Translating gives CASSVVQGAKQPQHF.

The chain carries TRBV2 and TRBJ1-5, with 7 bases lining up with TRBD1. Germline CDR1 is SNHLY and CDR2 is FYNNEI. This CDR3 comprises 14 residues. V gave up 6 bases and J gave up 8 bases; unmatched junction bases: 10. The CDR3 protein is CASRKQGSGEPQHF. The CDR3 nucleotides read TGTGCCAGCAGGAAACAGGGGTCTGGGGAGCCCCAGCATTTT.

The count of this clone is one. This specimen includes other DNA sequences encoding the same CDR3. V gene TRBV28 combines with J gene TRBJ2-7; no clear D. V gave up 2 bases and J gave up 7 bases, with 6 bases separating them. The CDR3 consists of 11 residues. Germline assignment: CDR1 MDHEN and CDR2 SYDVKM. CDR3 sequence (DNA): TGTGCCAGCAGTTTAGGCAGAGAGCAGTACTTC. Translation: CASSLGREQYF.

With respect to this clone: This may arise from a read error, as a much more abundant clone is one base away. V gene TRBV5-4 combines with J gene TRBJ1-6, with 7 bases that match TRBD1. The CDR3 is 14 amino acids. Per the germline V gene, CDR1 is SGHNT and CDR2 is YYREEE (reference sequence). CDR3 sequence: CASGFEGANSPLHF. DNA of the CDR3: TGTGCCAGCGGCTTTGAGGGGGCGAATTCACCCCTCCACTTT. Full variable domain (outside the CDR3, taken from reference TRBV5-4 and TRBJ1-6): ETGVTQSPTHLIKTRGQQVTLRCSSQSGHNTVSWYQQALGQGPQFIFQYYREEENGRGNFPPRFSGLQFPNYSSELNVNALELDDSALYLCASGFEGANSPLHFGNGTRLTVT.

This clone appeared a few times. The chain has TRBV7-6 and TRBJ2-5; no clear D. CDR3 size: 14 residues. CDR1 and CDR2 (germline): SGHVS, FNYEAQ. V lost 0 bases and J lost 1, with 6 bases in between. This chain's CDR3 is CASSLAPVQETQYF. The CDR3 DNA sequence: TGTGCCAGCAGCTTAGCTCCGGTCCAAGAGACCCAGTACTTC.

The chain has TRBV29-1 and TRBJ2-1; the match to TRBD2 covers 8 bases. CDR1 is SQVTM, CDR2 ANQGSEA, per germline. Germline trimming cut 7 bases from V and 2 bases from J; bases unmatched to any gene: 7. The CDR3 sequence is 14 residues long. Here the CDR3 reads CSALAGSTYNEQFF. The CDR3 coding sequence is TGCAGCGCTCTAGCGGGTAGTACCTACAATGAGCAGTTCTTC.

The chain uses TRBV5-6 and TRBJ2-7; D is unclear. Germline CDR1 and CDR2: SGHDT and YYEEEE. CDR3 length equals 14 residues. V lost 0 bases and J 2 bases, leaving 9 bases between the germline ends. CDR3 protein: CASSLARGTYEQYF. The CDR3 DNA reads TGTGCCAGCAGCTTGGCCCGCGGAACCTACGAGCAGTACTTC.

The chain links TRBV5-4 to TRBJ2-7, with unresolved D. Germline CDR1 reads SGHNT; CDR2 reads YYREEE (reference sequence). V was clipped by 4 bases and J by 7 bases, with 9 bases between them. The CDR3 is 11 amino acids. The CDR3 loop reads CASSLISEQYF. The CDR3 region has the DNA TGTGCCAGCAGCCTAATATCGGAGCAGTACTTC.

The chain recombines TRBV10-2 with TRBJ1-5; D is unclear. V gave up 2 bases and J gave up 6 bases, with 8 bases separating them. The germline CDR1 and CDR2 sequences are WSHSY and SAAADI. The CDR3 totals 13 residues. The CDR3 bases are TGCGCCAGCAGTGAGGCCCTCGGTCAGCCCCAGCATTTT. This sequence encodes CASSEALGQPQHF.

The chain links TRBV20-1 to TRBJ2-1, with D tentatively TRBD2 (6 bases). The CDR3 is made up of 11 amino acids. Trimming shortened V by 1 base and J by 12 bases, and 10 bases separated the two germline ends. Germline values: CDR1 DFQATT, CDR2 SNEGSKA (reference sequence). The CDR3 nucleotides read TGCAGTGCTAGAGTAGAGGAGGGGCAGTTCTTC. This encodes CSARVEEGQFF.

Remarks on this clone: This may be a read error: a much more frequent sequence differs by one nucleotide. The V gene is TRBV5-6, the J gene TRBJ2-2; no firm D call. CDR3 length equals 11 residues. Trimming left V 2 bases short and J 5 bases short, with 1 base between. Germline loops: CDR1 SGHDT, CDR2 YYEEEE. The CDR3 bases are TGTGCCAGCAGCTTTACCGGGGAGCTGTTTTTT. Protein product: CASSFTGELFF.

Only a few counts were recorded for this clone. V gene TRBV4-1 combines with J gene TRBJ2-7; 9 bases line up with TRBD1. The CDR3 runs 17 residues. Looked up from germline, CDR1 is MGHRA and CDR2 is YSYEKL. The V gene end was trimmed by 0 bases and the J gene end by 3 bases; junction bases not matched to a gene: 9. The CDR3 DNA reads TGCGCCAGCAGCCAAGATTTGCCTACAGGGGGCGGCTACGAGCAGTACTTC. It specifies CASSQDLPTGGGYEQYF.

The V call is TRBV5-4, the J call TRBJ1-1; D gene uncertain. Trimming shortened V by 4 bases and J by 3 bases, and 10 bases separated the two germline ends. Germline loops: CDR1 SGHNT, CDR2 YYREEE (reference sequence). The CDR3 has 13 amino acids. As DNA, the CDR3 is TGTGCCAGCAGCGTCGGACCGTACACTGAAGCTTTCTTT. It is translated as CASSVGPYTEAFF.

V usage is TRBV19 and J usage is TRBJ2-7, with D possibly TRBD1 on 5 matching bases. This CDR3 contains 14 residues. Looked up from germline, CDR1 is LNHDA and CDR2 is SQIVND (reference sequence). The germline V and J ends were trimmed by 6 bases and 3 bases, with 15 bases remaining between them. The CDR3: CASSPVQDLYEQYF. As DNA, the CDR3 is TGTGCCAGTAGCCCTGTACAGGACCTCTACGAGCAGTACTTC.

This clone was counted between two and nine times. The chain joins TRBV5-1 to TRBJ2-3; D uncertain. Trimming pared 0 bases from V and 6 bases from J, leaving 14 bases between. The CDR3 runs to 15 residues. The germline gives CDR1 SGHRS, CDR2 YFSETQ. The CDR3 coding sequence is TGCGCCAGCAGCTTGGATTCTCCATGGTCCGATACGCAGTATTTT. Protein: CASSLDSPWSDTQYF.

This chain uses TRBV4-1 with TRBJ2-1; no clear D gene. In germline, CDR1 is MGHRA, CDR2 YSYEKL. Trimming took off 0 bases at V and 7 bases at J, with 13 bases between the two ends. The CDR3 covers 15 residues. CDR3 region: CASSQDRLATNEQFF. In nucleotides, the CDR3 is TGCGCCAGCAGCCAAGACAGGCTTGCGACGAATGAGCAGTTCTTC.